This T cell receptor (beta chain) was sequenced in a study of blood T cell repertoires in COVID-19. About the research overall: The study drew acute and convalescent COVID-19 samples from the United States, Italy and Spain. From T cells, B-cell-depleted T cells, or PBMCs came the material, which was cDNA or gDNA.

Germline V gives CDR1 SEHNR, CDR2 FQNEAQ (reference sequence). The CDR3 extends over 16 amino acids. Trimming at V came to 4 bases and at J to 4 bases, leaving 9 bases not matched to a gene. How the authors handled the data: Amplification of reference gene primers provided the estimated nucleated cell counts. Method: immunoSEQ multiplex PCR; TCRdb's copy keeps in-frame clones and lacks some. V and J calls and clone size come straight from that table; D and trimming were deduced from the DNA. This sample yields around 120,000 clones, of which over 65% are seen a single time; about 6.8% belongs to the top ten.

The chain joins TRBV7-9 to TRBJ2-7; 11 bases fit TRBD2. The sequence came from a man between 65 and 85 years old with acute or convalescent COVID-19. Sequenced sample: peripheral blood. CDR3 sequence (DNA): TGTGCCAGCAGCTCCCAGACTAGCGGGACACAATACGAGCAGTACTTC. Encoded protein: CASSSQTSGTQYEQYF.